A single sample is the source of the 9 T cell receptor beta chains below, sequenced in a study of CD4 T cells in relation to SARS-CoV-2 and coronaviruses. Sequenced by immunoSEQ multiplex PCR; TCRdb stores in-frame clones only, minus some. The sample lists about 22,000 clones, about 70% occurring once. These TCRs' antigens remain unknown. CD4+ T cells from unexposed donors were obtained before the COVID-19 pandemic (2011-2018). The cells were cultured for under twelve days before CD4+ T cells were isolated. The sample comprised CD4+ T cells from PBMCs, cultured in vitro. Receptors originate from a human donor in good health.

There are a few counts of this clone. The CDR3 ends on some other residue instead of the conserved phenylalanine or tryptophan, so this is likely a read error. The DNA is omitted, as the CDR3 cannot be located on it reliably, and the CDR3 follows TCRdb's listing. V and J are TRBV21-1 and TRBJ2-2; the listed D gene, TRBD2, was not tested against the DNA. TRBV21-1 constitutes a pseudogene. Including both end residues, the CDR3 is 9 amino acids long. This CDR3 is CASSREKPS.

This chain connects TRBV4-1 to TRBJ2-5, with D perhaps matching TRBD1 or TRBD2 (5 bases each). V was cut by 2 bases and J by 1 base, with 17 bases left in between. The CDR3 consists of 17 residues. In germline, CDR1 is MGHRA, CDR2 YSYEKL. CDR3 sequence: CASSQSSVRGPQETQYF. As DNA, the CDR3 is TGCGCCAGCAGCCAATCCTCGGTGAGGGGTCCCCAAGAGACCCAGTACTTC.

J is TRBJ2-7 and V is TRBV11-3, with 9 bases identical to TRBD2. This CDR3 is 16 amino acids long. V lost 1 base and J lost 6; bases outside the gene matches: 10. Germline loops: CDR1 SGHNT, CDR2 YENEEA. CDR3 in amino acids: CASSLGFCGGAGEQYF. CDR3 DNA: TGTGCCAGCAGCTTAGGATTTTGCGGGGGGGCCGGCGAGCAGTACTTC.

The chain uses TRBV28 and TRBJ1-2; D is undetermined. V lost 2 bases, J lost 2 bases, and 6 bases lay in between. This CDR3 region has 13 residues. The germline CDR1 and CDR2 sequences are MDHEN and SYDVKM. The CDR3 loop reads CASSLDGNYGYTF. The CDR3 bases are TGTGCCAGCAGTTTAGACGGCAACTATGGCTACACCTTC.

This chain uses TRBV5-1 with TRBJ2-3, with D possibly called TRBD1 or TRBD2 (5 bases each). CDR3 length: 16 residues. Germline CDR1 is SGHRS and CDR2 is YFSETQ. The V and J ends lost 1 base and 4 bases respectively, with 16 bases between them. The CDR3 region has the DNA TGCGCCAGCAGCTTGCTAGGAAGGGGAGTCTCAGATACGCAGTATTTT. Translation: CASSLLGRGVSDTQYF.

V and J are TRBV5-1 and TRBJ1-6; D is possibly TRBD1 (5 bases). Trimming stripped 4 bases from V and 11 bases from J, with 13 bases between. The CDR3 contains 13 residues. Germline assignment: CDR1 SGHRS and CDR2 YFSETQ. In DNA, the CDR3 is TGCGCCAGCAGCCCCATGGACACCCCACCCCTCCACTTT. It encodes CASSPMDTPPLHF.

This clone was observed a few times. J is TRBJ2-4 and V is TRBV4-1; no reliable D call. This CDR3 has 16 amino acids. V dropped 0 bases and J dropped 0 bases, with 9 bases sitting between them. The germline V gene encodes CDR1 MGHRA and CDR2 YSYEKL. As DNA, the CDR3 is TGCGCCAGCAGCCAAGATGACTTCGTAGCCAAAAACATTCAGTACTTC. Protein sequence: CASSQDDFVAKNIQYF.

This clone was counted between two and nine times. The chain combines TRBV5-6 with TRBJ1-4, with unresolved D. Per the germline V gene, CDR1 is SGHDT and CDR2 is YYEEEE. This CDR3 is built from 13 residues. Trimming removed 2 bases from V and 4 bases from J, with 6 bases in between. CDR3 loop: CASSFSINEKLFF. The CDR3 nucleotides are TGTGCCAGCAGCTTCAGTATTAATGAAAAACTGTTTTTT.

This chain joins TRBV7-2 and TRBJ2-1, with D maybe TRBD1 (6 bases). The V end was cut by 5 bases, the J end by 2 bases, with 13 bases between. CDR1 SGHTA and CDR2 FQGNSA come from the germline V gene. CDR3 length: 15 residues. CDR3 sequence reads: CASSPPGQPYNEQFF. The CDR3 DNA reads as TGTGCCAGCAGCCCCCCGGGACAACCCTACAATGAGCAGTTCTTC.